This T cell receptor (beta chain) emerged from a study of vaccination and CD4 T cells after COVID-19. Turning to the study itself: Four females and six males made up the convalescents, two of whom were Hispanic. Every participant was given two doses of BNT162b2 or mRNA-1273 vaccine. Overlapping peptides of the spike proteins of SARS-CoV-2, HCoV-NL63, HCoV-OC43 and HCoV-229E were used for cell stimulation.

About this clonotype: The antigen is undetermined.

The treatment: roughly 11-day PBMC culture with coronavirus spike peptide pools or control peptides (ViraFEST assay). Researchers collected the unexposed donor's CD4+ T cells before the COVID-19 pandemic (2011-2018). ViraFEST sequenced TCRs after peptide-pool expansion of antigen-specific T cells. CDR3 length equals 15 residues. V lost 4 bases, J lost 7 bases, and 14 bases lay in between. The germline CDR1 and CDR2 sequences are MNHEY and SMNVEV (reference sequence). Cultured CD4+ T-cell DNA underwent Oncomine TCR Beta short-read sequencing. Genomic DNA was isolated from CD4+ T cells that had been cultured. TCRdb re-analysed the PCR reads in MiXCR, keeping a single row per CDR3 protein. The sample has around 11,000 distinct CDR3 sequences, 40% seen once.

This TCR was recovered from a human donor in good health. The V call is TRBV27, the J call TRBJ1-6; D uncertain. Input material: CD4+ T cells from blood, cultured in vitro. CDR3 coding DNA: TGTGCCAGCAGTTCAAGCCCCGGACCGAATTCACCCCTCCACTTT. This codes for CASSSSPGPNSPLHF.